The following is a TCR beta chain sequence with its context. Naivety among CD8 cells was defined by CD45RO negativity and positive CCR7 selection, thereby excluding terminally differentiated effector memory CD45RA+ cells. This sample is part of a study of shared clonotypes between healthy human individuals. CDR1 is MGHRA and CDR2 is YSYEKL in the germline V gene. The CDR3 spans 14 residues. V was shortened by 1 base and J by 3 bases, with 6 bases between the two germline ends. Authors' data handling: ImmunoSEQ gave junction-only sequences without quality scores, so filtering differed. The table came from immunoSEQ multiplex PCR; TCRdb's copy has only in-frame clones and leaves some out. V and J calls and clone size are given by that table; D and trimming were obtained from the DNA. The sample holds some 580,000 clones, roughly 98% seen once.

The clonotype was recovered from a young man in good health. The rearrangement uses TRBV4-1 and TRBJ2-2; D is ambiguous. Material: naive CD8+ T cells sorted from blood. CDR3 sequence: CASSQAPDTGELFF. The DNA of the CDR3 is TGCGCCAGCAGCCAAGCTCCGGACACCGGGGAGCTGTTTTTT.